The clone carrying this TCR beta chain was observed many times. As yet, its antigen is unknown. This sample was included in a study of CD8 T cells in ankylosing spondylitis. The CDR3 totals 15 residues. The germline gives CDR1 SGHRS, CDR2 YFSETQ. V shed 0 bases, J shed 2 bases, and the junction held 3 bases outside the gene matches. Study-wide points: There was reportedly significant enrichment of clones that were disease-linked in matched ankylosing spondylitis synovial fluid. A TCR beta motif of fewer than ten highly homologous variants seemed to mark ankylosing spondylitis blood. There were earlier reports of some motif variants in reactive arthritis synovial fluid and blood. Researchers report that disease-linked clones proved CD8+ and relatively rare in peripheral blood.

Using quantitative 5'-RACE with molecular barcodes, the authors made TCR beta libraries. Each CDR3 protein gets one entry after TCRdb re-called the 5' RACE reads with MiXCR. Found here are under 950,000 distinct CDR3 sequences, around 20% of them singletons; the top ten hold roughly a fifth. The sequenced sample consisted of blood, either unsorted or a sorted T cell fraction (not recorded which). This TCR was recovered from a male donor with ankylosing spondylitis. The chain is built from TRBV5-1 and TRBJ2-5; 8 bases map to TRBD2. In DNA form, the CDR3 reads TGCGCCAGCAGCTTGGCGGGGGGGCCGCAAGAGACCCAGTACTTC. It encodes CASSLAGGPQETQYF.